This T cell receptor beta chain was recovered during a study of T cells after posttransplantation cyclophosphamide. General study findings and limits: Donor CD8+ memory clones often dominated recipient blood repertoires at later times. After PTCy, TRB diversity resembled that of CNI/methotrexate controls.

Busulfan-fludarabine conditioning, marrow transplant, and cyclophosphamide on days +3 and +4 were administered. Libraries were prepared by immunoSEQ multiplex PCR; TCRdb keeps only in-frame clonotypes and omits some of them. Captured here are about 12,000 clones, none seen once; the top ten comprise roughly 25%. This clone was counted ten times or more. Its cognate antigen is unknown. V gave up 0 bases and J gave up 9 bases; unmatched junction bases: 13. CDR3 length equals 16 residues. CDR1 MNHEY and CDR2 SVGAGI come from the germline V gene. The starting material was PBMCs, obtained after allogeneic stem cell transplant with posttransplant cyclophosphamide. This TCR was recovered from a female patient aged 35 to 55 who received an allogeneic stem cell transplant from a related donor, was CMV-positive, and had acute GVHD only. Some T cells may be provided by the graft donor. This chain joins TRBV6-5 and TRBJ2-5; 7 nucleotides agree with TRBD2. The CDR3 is CASSYSAGDPPPAQYF. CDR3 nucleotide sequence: TGTGCCAGCAGTTACTCGGCGGGGGACCCTCCTCCGGCCCAGTACTTC.